Listed below are T cell receptor beta chains from one sample, sequenced in a study of T cell responses to AZD1222 COVID-19 vaccine. The data were produced by immunoSEQ multiplex PCR, yet TCRdb's version contains in-frame clones alone and is incomplete. The table has about 160,000 clones, around 90% seen once. The material sequenced was peripheral blood, taken on day 0 of MenACWY control vaccination. The receptors stem from an adult in good health. Each CDR3 is given with its conserved first and last residue. Fields, in order: D gene, J gene, V gene, CDR3 DNA, CDR3 protein. The D gene is left open where the match is weak.

D: .
J: TRBJ2-1
V: TRBV5-1
DNA: TGCGCCAGCAGCCCCCGGGATTGGAGCTCCTACAATGAGCAGTTCTTC
CDR3: CASSPRDWSSYNEQFF

D: .
J: TRBJ1-1
V: TRBV7-9
DNA: TGTGCCAGTGAACAGACAGGTTTGAACACTGAAGCTTTCTTT
CDR3: CASEQTGLNTEAFF

D: .
J: TRBJ2-7
V: TRBV21-1
DNA: TGTGCCAGCAGCAAAGTTCTAGCGGGAGGGCCGGTCACATATTACGAGCAGTACTTC
CDR3: CASSKVLAGGPVTYYEQYF

D: .
J: TRBJ1-1
V: TRBV27
DNA: TGTGCCAGCGCCGGTTGGGGGGGGGCTTCGGGAAACACTGAAGCTTTCTTT
CDR3: CASAGWGGASGNTEAFF

D: TRBD2
J: TRBJ2-1
V: TRBV28
DNA: TGTGCCAGCAGTTTAGGGACTAGCGGGAGGAATGAGCAGTTCTTC
CDR3: CASSLGTSGRNEQFF

D: .
J: TRBJ2-5
V: TRBV30
DNA: TGTGCCTGGAGTGTAAGCGGCGAGACCCAGTACTTC
CDR3: CAWSVSGETQYF

D: .
J: TRBJ1-4
V: TRBV28
DNA: TGTGCCAGCTACATGGACGGGAGTGAAAAACTGTTTTTT
CDR3: CASYMDGSEKLFF

D: .
J: TRBJ1-5
V: TRBV5-1
DNA: TGCGCCAGCAGCTTGGGCCCCCGGGGCTATAGCAATCAGCCCCAGCATTTT
CDR3: CASSLGPRGYSNQPQHF

D: .
J: TRBJ1-5
V: TRBV27
DNA: TGTGCCAGCAGTTTACGGGGGAGGGGCATGAATCAGCCCCAGCATTTT
CDR3: CASSLRGRGMNQPQHF

D: .
J: TRBJ1-4
V: TRBV28
DNA: TGTGCCAGCAGTTTCGGGCACGGAAGAGAAAAACTGTTTTTT
CDR3: CASSFGHGREKLFF

D: .
J: TRBJ1-5
V: TRBV10-3
DNA: TGTGCCATCAGTGAGTCTAGTGATCAGCCCCAGCATTTT
CDR3: CAISESSDQPQHF

D: .
J: TRBJ2-6
V: TRBV7-3
DNA: TGTGCCAGCAGCTTAATGGGTACTGGGGCCAACGTCCTGACTTTC
CDR3: CASSLMGTGANVLTF

D: TRBD1
J: TRBJ1-5
V: TRBV30
DNA: TGTGCCTCGAGACAGGGGGATCAGCCCCAGCATTTT
CDR3: CASRQGDQPQHF